The 28 T cell receptor beta chains below come from one sample, sequenced in a study of control samples from healthy donors and cancer patients. TCRdb keeps only in-frame clones here, not all; method: immunoSEQ multiplex PCR. The sample records under 80,000 clones, over 75% being singletons. The sequenced sample was blood. These receptors all come from a man aged 45 to 65 in good health.

The J gene is TRBJ2-3, the V gene TRBV4-2; 9 nucleotides align to TRBD2. V lost 3 bases and J lost 5; bases outside the gene matches: 6. This CDR3 is 15 amino acids long. The V gene's germline CDR1 is LGHNA and CDR2 YNFKEQ. CDR3 sequence (DNA): TGTGCCAGCAGCCACGCGGGGGGGACAGAAGATACGCAGTATTTT. Translation: CASSHAGGTEDTQYF.

This chain joins TRBV30 and TRBJ2-7; 8 bases agree with TRBD1. Germline trimming cut 3 bases from V and 5 bases from J; bases unmatched to any gene: 6. In germline, CDR1 is GTSNPN, CDR2 SVGIG (reference sequence). The CDR3 totals 13 residues. The CDR3 sequence is CAWRFRGQDEQYF. CDR3 sequence (DNA): TGTGCCTGGAGGTTTCGGGGACAGGACGAGCAGTACTTC.

The rearrangement links TRBV10-3 to TRBJ2-1, with 8 bases fitting TRBD2. Germline lookup yields CDR1 ENHRY and CDR2 SYGVKD. The CDR3 length is 17 residues. Germline trimming cut 0 bases from V and 3 bases from J; bases unmatched to any gene: 7. CDR3 loop: CAISESTSASLYNEQFF. CDR3 nucleotide sequence: TGTGCCATCAGTGAGTCGACTAGCGCCAGCCTCTACAATGAGCAGTTCTTC.

The chain carries TRBV6-5 and TRBJ1-4; 7 bases agree with TRBD1. The V and J ends lost 6 bases and 4 bases, in that order; junction bases with no gene match: 8. The CDR3 is 15 amino acids. Looked up from germline, CDR1 is MNHEY and CDR2 is SVGAGI. CDR3 sequence: CASRTNRGSNEKLFF. CDR3 DNA: TGTGCCAGCAGAACAAACAGGGGAAGTAATGAAAAACTGTTTTTT.

As to this clone: At one boundary the junction diverges from the germline segment, which might be a read error. The sample holds other DNA sequences that translate to the same CDR3. The chain links TRBV11-3 to TRBJ2-2, with D tentatively TRBD2 (5 bases). The CDR3 runs to 15 residues. Germline V CDR1 and CDR2: SGHNT, YENEEA. The CDR3 sequence: CASSLDPTSTGELFF. The CDR3, as DNA: TGCGCCAGCAGCTTAGATCCAACTAGTACCGGGGAGCTGTTTTTT.

The chain couples TRBV3-1 (or the pseudogene TRBV3-2) to TRBJ2-2; 11 bases align to TRBD1. Per the germline V gene, CDR1 is LGHDT and CDR2 is YNNKEL (reference sequence). V gave up 3 bases and J gave up 7 bases; unmatched junction bases: 7. The CDR3 length is 16 residues. The CDR3 nucleotides are TGTGCCAGCAGCCATGATACCGGGACAGGGGGCGGGGAGCTGTTTTTT. This translates into CASSHDTGTGGGELFF.

This chain connects TRBV28 to TRBJ1-6, with D tentatively TRBD1 (6 bases). Germline-derived CDR1 and CDR2 are MDHEN and SYDVKM. The CDR3 extends over 16 amino acids. The ends were cut back, 6 bases at V and 8 bases at J, with 20 bases in the middle. CDR3 protein: CASRPQIGGLYSPLHF. CDR3 nucleotides: TGTGCCAGCAGACCCCAGATCGGGGGCTTGTATTCACCCCTCCACTTT.

This clone was seen a single time. This chain links TRBV4-3 with TRBJ1-3; D call uncertain. The germline gives CDR1 LGHNA, CDR2 YSLEER. The CDR3 sequence is 14 residues long. The V end was cut by 0 bases, the J end by 4 bases, with 7 bases between. The CDR3 is CASSQDAVGNTIYF. In DNA, the CDR3 is TGCGCCAGCAGCCAAGACGCGGTAGGAAACACCATATATTTT.

This clone was picked up a small number of times. The chain is built from TRBV14 and TRBJ1-1; the D gene is possibly TRBD1 (6 bases). V lost 3 bases to trimming and J lost 6 bases, with 14 bases between them. From germline, CDR1 is SGHDN and CDR2 FVKESK. The CDR3 covers 14 residues. The CDR3 region is CASSHPGAGAEAFF. The CDR3 DNA is TGTGCCAGCAGCCATCCGGGGGCGGGCGCTGAAGCTTTCTTT.

Only one count was recorded for this clone. The chain recombines TRBV9 with TRBJ1-1; D call uncertain. Germline V gene data show CDR1 as SGDLS and CDR2 as YYNGEE. V lost 3 bases and J lost 4, with 13 bases in between. The CDR3 covers 14 residues. The CDR3 DNA follows: TGTGCCAGCAGCGCAGTGCTGTTCGGCACTGAAGCTTTCTTT. Protein: CASSAVLFGTEAFF.

The rearrangement links TRBV7-2 to TRBJ2-2; weak D call: TRBD1 (6 bases). The CDR3 totals 16 residues. Germline V gives CDR1 SGHTA, CDR2 FQGNSA. V lost 5 bases, J lost 1 base, and 14 bases lay in between. The CDR3, as DNA: TGTGCCAGCAGCCTGCACAGGGTCGGGAACACCGGGGAGCTGTTTTTT. It encodes CASSLHRVGNTGELFF.

V gene TRBV28 combines with J gene TRBJ1-2, with D tentatively TRBD1 (6 bases). CDR1 MDHEN and CDR2 SYDVKM come from the germline V gene. The CDR3 totals 15 residues. V was trimmed by 5 bases and J by 4 bases, leaving 17 bases between them. The CDR3 bases are TGTGCCAGCAGTCTCCGGGGGCCCTCAACCTATGGCTACACCTTC. Translated: CASSLRGPSTYGYTF.

The J gene is TRBJ1-2, the V gene TRBV18; no firm D call. V lost 2 bases, J lost 3 bases, and 16 bases lay in between. Germline V CDR1 and CDR2: KGHSH, LQKENI. There are 16 residues in the CDR3. The CDR3 spells CASSPVRTGSDYGYTF. CDR3 sequence (DNA): TGTGCCAGCTCACCAGTCAGGACGGGTTCAGACTATGGCTACACCTTC.

The V and J genes are TRBV27 and TRBJ2-1, with 12 bases fitting TRBD2. Trimming cost V 5 bases and J 1 base; bases outside gene matches: 3. The CDR3 spans 16 residues. CDR1 is MNHEY and CDR2 is SMNVEV in the germline V gene (reference sequence). This chain's CDR3 is CASSVTSGGSYNEQFF. Here the CDR3 DNA reads TGTGCCAGCAGTGTGACTAGCGGGGGTTCCTACAATGAGCAGTTCTTC.

The CDR3 DNA follows: TGTGCCAGCGGACGTTCCCCCAATCAGCCCCAGCATTTT. Protein product: CASGRSPNQPQHF. This chain joins TRBV6-5 and TRBJ1-5; D gene ambiguous. Germline lookup yields CDR1 MNHEY and CDR2 SVGAGI. This CDR3 contains 13 residues. V was shortened by 8 bases and J by 3 bases, with 11 bases between the two germline ends.

This clone has a handful of counts. The chain carries TRBV2 and TRBJ2-1, with D perhaps TRBD2 (6 bases). CDR3 length equals 16 residues. The V and J ends lost 2 bases and 5 bases respectively, with 16 bases between them. Germline V CDR1 and CDR2: SNHLY, FYNNEI. Here the CDR3 DNA reads TGTGCCAGCAGTGAATTTTTAAGACTAGGGGACAATGAGCAGTTCTTC. Translated: CASSEFLRLGDNEQFF.

This clone was found many times. This sequence joins TRBV9 and TRBJ1-5, with D unclear. The CDR3 contains 13 residues. V was pared by 2 bases and J by 5 bases, with 8 bases between. Per germline, CDR1 SGDLS and CDR2 YYNGEE. The CDR3 protein is CASSVPGDQPQHF. Written as DNA, the CDR3 is TGTGCCAGCAGCGTGCCCGGGGATCAGCCCCAGCATTTT.

J is TRBJ1-2 and V is TRBV7-9; the D is unclear. The CDR3 length is 15 residues. V gave up 5 bases and J gave up 2 bases, with 15 bases separating them. Germline lookup yields CDR1 SEHNR and CDR2 FQNEAQ (reference sequence). CDR3 sequence reads: CASSPLGSVNYGYTF. As DNA, the CDR3 is TGTGCCAGCAGCCCCCTCGGGTCAGTCAACTATGGCTACACCTTC. The full variable domain, with the rest looked up from reference TRBV7-9 and TRBJ1-2, is DTGVSQNPRHKITKRGQNVTFRCDPISEHNRLYWYRQTLGQGPEFLTYFQNEAQLEKSRLLSDRFSAERPKGSFSTLEIQRTEQGDSAMYLCASSPLGSVNYGYTFGSGTRLTVV.

The chain carries TRBV4-2 and TRBJ2-3; D unclear. With 4 bases removed from V and 5 bases from J, the gap between germline ends came to 19 bases. The CDR3 spans 16 residues. Germline values: CDR1 LGHNA, CDR2 YNFKEQ. The DNA of the CDR3 is TGTGCCAGCAGCCCCAGCCAGGTAGGGCGAGGAGATACGCAGTATTTT. Translated, it gives CASSPSQVGRGDTQYF.

This clone was found a few times. The V gene is TRBV4-3, the J gene TRBJ2-7; D uncertain. V lost 0 bases and J lost 1, with 16 bases in between. In germline, CDR1 is LGHNA, CDR2 YSLEER. This CDR3 spans 17 amino acids. This chain's CDR3 is CASSQDYSFVRSYEQYF. The CDR3 DNA follows: TGCGCCAGCAGCCAAGATTATTCCTTTGTCAGGTCCTACGAGCAGTACTTC.

The V gene is TRBV3-1 (or the pseudogene TRBV3-2), the J gene TRBJ1-2, with D possibly being TRBD1 (6 bases). The CDR3 length is 14 residues. The germline CDR1 and CDR2 sequences are LGHDT and YNNKEL (reference sequence). V was shortened by 2 bases and J by 3 bases, with 10 bases between the two germline ends. CDR3 nucleotides: TGTGCCAGCAGCCAAAGTGCAGGGGACTATGGCTACACCTTC. Amino acid sequence: CASSQSAGDYGYTF.

Turning to this clone: The junction departs from the called germline gene at one end, perhaps through a read error. The chain combines TRBV7-2 with TRBJ1-2; TRBD1 is a possible D gene (6 bases). This CDR3 spans 13 amino acids. The germline gives CDR1 SGHTA, CDR2 FQGNSA. The CDR3 protein is CASSLGDNFGYTF. The CDR3 DNA is TGTGCCAGCAGCCTCGGGGACAACTTTGGCTACACCTTC.

The genes are TRBV4-3 and TRBJ2-2, with 10 bases lining up with TRBD1. Germline trimming cut 0 bases from V and 6 bases from J; bases unmatched to any gene: 10. CDR1 and CDR2 from the germline V gene are LGHNA and YSLEER. The CDR3 consists of 18 residues. The CDR3 sequence: CASSQDGGGQGKAGELFF. CDR3 nucleotides: TGCGCCAGCAGCCAAGACGGTGGGGGACAGGGGAAGGCCGGGGAGCTGTTTTTT.

The J gene is TRBJ1-1, the V gene TRBV6-4; 10 nucleotides match TRBD1. This CDR3 has 15 amino acids. CDR1 and CDR2 (germline): MRHNA, SNTAGT. The V and J ends lost 4 bases and 0 bases, in that order; junction bases with no gene match: 2. The CDR3 reads CASSADRGLNTEAFF. CDR3 coding DNA: TGTGCCAGCAGTGCGGACAGGGGGTTGAACACTGAAGCTTTCTTT.

V is TRBV5-1 and J is TRBJ2-2; 8 bases line up with TRBD1. With 4 bases clipped from V and 9 bases from J, the junction kept 8 bases outside the gene matches. Per germline, CDR1 SGHRS and CDR2 YFSETQ. The CDR3 loop spans 14 amino acids. CDR3 coding DNA: TGCGCCAGCAGCCTAGGGACAGGTCTTAGGGAGCTGTTTTTT. This codes for CASSLGTGLRELFF.

V and J are TRBV4-1 and TRBJ2-1, with D unresolved. V was pared by 4 bases and J by 0 bases, with 13 bases between. The CDR3 spans 16 residues. Germline V gives CDR1 MGHRA, CDR2 YSYEKL. The CDR3 loop is CASSLLDVISYNEQFF. DNA of the CDR3: TGCGCCAGCAGCCTCCTCGACGTAATCTCCTACAATGAGCAGTTCTTC.

The chain couples TRBV2 to TRBJ2-7; maybe TRBD1 (5 bases). V was clipped by 4 bases and J by 4 bases, with 8 bases between them. In germline, CDR1 is SNHLY, CDR2 FYNNEI. CDR3 length: 12 amino acids. CDR3 sequence (DNA): TGTGCCAGCAGTGCCCAGGGTTACGAGCAGTACTTC. Translated, it gives CASSAQGYEQYF.

Only a few counts were recorded for this clone. V and J are TRBV12-3 or TRBV12-4 and TRBJ1-2; TRBD1 might be the D (5 bases). The CDR3 is 13 residues long. The germline V and J ends were trimmed by 3 bases and 7 bases, with 12 bases remaining between them. The CDR3 coding sequence is TGTGCCAGCAGTTTTGCCAGGGTGGCTGGCTACACCTTC. This codes for CASSFARVAGYTF.